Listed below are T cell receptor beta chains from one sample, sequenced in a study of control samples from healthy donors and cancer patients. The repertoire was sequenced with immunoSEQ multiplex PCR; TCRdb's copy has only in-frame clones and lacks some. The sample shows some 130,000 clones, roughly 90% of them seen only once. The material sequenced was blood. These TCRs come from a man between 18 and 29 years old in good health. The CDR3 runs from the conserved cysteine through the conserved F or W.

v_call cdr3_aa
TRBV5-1 CASSLRGYLDTEAFF
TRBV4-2 CASSQERTGTNEKLFF
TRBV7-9 CASSSIAGGLTQYF
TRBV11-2 CASSLDRIGNEKLFF
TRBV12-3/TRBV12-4 CASTGSTDTQYF
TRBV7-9 CASSFTASTEAFF
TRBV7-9 CASSTLAGGFNNEQFF
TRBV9 CASSRSGGGLNYNEQFF
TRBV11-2 CASSLGDREEYF
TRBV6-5 CASRETTNSPLHF
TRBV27 CASSPFRPKADEQFF
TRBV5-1 CASSLVGTSYNEQFF
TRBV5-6 CASSPTRGAGGANVLTF
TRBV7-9 CASSLVQRGDQETQYF
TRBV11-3 CASSLSRGAGELFF
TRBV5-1 CASSSPGQGSYEQYF
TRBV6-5 CASRPNRGNEKLFF
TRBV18 CASSPQGATEAFF
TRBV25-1 CASSDDGDGYTF
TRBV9 CASSPPQGQGYTF